This TCR beta chain was captured by sequencing in a study of OX40 agonist ivuxolimab in advanced cancers. Background for the entire study: Ivuxolimab was a fully human IgG2 agonistic monoclonal antibody targeting the costimulatory receptor OX40 (CD134). Intravenous ivuxolimab was administered to patients every 2 weeks at six dose levels: 0.01, 0.1, 0.3, 1.5, 3 and 10 mg/kg. Peripheral TCRbeta sequencing was intended to test whether TCR sequence diversity was altered and clonal T-cell expansion was caused by ivuxolimab. Partial responses were achieved by three dose-escalation patients, of whom one had hepatocellular carcinoma and two had cutaneous melanoma. Patients were allowed to have had prior anti-PD-1, anti-PD-L1 or anti-CTLA-4 therapy, and roughly 40% of the dose-escalation patients had been treated with checkpoint inhibitors. A male proportion of nearly 85% and a mean age of roughly 58 years, ranging from 23 to 79, were recorded for the dose-escalation cohort. Of the 50 to 55 patients in dose escalation, about 19 had hepatocellular carcinoma, about 15 had melanoma, 9 had renal cell carcinoma and 9 had head and neck cancer. The paper describes the monotherapy dose-escalation part (N of about 47 patients) of the phase I trial of ivuxolimab.

Overall study results and their limits: After ivuxolimab, more expanded clones were found on average in CD8+ T cells than in CD4+ T cells. Which antigens the clonally expanded peripheral T cells were specific for was not determined. In the 0.1-3.0 mg/kg groups, partial responders had among the lowest normalized peripheral clonal expansion, particularly in CD8+ T cells. At doses of 0.1 to 3.0 mg/kg, clonal expansion of both CD4+ and CD8+ T cells in blood was seen between baseline and week 6. Low levels of normalized T-cell clonal expansion were also seen in some patients who did not respond.

The germline V gene specifies SNHLY as CDR1 and FYNNEI as CDR2. The CDR3 holds 14 amino acids from the cysteine to the phenylalanine. CDR3 DNA only is kept here, 42 bases in frame from base 1. V is pared back by 5 bases and J by 1 base, with 8 bases lying between the germline termini. For sequencing of the TCRbeta CDR3 region, genomic DNA was extracted from the sorted cells. TCRbeta CDR3 regions were sequenced using the immunoSEQ Assay. Entries here come from immuneACCESS through TCRdb and include only in-frame sequences with V and J called. Some clones fail to appear in such tables; in the studies checked, an unresolved V gene covers under half of the shortfall, and the cause of the remainder is unknown. The sample profile shows more than 60,000 clones; about 80% of them were found once. Jointly, the top ten make up 4.4% of the sample. The trial excluded patients who had a history of autoimmune disease or were on systemic immunosuppression. Peripheral blood for TCR sequencing was drawn from every dose cohort at baseline, at cycle 4 day 1 and at cycle 7 day 1. The samples were taken from a phase I, first-in-human, multicenter, open-label dose-escalation trial of ivuxolimab. Adults with locally advanced or metastatic melanoma, renal cell carcinoma, hepatocellular carcinoma or head and neck squamous cell carcinoma were enrolled in the trial. Before TCR sequencing, CD4+ T cells and CD8+ T cells from peripheral blood were sorted into separate populations.

This clone showed up just once. The antigen this receptor binds is unknown. Nothing much larger sits one base from this clone, and base qualities are not available. The rearranged segments are TRBV2 and TRBJ1-4, and TRBD1 may be the D gene, going by 6 matching bases. This material consisted of CD4+ or CD8+ T cells sorted from blood, taken in a trial of the OX40 agonist ivuxolimab. The receptor was derived from an adult with an advanced solid tumor such as melanoma, head and neck, liver or kidney cancer. The CDR3 amino acid sequence is: CASSSGVTNEKLFF. The bases read TGTGCCAGCAGTTCAGGGGTAACTAATGAAAAACTGTTTTTT.